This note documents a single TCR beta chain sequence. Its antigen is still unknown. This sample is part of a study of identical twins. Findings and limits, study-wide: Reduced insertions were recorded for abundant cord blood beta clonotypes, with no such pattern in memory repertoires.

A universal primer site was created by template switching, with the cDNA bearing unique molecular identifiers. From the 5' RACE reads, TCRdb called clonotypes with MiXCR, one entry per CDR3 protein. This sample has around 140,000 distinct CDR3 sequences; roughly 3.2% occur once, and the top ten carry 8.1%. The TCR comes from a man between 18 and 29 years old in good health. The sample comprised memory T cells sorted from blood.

Written as DNA, the CDR3 is TGTGCCAGCAGCCAAGATCTGTTCCGGGCGGGAGGGCCCTCGGGTGAGCAGTTCTTC. Protein product: CASSQDLFRAGGPSGEQFF. This sequence joins TRBV3-1 and TRBJ2-1; TRBD2 agrees at 9 bases. The CDR3 consists of 19 residues. The germline gives CDR1 LGHDT, CDR2 YNNKEL (reference sequence). V was pared by 0 bases and J by 9 bases, with 18 bases of the junction left unmatched.